What follows are 2 T cell receptor beta chains derived from one specimen sequenced in a study of T cell repertoires in cytomegalovirus infection. Each CDR3 protein gets one entry after TCRdb re-called the reads with MiXCR. The top ten hold about 6.5% of the sample, which has about 230,000 distinct CDR3 sequences, under 8.5% seen once. The sequenced sample consisted of PBMCs. Receptors originate from a human donor in good health (CMV status not recorded). Some clones in this sample may be carry-over from other donors' samples.

This chain connects TRBV29-1 to TRBJ2-4; D not resolved. V was shortened by 1 base and J by 8 bases, with 9 bases between the two germline ends. Germline loops: CDR1 SQVTM, CDR2 ANQGSEA. The CDR3 extends over 12 amino acids. The chain's CDR3 is CSVEAGDDIQYF. The CDR3 DNA follows: TGCAGCGTTGAAGCTGGGGATGACATTCAGTACTTC.

Remarks on this clonotype: This may be a read error, as it is one base from a much larger clone. V usage is TRBV4-3 and J usage is TRBJ2-7; D is possibly TRBD1 (5 bases). The germline V gene encodes CDR1 LGHNA and CDR2 YSLEER. CDR3 length: 15 residues. CDR3 bases: TGCGCCAGCAGCCAAGATCTAAACAGGTTCTACGAGCGGTACTTC. Its translation: CASSQDLNRFYERYF.